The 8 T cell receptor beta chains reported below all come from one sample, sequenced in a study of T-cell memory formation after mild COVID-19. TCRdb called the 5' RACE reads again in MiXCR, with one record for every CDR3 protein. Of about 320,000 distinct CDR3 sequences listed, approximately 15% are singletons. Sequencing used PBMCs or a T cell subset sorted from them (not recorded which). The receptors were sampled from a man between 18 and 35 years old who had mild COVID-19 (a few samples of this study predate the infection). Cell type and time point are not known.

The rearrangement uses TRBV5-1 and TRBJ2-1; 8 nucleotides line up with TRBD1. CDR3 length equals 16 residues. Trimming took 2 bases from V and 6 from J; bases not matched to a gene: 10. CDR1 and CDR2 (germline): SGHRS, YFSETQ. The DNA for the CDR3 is TGCGCCAGCAGCTTCTCAGGGGGCGATTCAAGCAATGAGCAGTTCTTC. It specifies CASSFSGGDSSNEQFF.

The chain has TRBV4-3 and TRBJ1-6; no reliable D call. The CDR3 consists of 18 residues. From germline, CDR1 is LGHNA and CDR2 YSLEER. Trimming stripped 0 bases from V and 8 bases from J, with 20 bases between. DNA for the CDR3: TGCGCCAGCAGCCAAGAATTTGAGGGTTCGGGGAGGCATTCACCCCTCCACTTT. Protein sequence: CASSQEFEGSGRHSPLHF.

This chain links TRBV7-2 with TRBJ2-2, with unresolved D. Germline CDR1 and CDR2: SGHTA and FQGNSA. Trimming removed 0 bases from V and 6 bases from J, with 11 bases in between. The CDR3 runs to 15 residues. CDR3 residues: CASSLALDLAGELFF. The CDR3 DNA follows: TGTGCCAGCAGCTTAGCCCTAGATCTCGCCGGGGAGCTGTTTTTT.

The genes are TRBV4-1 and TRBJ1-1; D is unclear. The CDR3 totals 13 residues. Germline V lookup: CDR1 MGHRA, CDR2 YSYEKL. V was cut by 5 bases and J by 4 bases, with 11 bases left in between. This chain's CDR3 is CASSYNEGTEAFF. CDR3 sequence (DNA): TGCGCCAGCAGCTATAATGAGGGCACTGAAGCTTTCTTT.

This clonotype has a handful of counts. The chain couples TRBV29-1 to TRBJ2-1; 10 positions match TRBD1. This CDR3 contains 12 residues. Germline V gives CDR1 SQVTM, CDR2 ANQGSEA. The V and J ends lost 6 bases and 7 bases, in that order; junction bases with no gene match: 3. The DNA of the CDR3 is TGCAGCGTCGGACAGGGGGTGAATGAGCAGTTCTTC. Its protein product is CSVGQGVNEQFF.

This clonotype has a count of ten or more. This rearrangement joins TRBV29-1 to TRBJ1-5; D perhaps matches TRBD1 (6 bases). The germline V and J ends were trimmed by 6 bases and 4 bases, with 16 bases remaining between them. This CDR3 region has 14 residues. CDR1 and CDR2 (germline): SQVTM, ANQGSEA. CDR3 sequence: CSVAGTGKNQPQHF. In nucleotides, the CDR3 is TGCAGCGTAGCCGGAACAGGGAAGAATCAGCCCCAGCATTTT.

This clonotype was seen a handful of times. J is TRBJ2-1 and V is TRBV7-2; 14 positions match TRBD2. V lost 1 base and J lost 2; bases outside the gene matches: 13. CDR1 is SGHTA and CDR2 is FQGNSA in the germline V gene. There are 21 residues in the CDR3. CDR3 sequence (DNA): TGTGCCAGCAGCTTAGTGGGCCGTAGTAGACTAGCGGGGGGGCCCTACAATGAGCAGTTCTTC. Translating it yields CASSLVGRSRLAGGPYNEQFF.

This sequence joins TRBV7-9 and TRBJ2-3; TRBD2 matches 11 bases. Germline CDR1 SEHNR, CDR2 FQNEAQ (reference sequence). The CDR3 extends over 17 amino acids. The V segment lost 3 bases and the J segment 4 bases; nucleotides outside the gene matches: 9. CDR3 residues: CASSFGQLAGASDTQYF. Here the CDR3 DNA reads TGTGCCAGCAGCTTCGGACAACTAGCGGGGGCGTCAGATACGCAGTATTTT.